The 9 T cell receptor beta chains presented below share a single source sample, sequenced in a study of T cells and Merkel cell carcinoma outcomes. TCRdb keeps only in-frame clones here, not all; method: immunoSEQ multiplex PCR. The sample holds under 15,000 clones, roughly 95% seen once. The sequencing sample was made of tumor tissue from Merkel cell carcinoma. These TCRs come from a human donor with Merkel cell carcinoma.

This sequence joins TRBV28 and TRBJ2-1; D ambiguous. This CDR3 is built from 13 residues. CDR1 is MDHEN, CDR2 SYDVKM, per germline. Trimming removed 3 bases from V and 13 bases from J, with 16 bases in between. The CDR3 sequence is CASSFPEVASQFF. In DNA form, the CDR3 reads TGTGCCAGCAGTTTCCCCGAAGTAGCCAGTCAGTTCTTC.

The V and J genes are TRBV7-3 and TRBJ2-1; possibly TRBD2 for D (6 bases). CDR3 length: 15 residues. Germline CDR1 SGHTA, CDR2 FQGTGA. Trimming stripped 3 bases from V and 5 bases from J, with 14 bases between. The CDR3 reads CASSLDSGLDNEQFF. CDR3 sequence (DNA): TGTGCCAGCAGCTTGGATAGCGGACTTGACAATGAGCAGTTCTTC.

The rearrangement joins TRBV5-5 to TRBJ2-1; maybe TRBD2 (5 bases). There are 15 residues in the CDR3. With 0 bases removed from V and 7 bases from J, the gap between germline ends came to 14 bases. CDR1 and CDR2 (germline): SGHKS, YYEKEE (reference sequence). CDR3 nucleotide sequence: TGTGCCAGCAGCTTGGTGGCGGGCCTTGGGAATGAGCAGTTCTTC. Translated, it gives CASSLVAGLGNEQFF.

V usage is TRBV11-2 and J usage is TRBJ2-5; no firm D call. CDR3 size: 14 residues. Germline-derived CDR1 and CDR2 are SGHAT and FQNNGV. V was trimmed by 5 bases and J by 4 bases, leaving 14 bases between them. The chain's CDR3 is CASSQDGYRETQYF. The DNA of the CDR3 is TGTGCCAGCAGCCAAGATGGGTACAGAGAGACCCAGTACTTC.

The chain employs TRBV4-2 and TRBJ2-3; the D gene is possibly TRBD2 (6 bases). Germline V gene data show CDR1 as LGHNA and CDR2 as YNFKEQ. CDR3 length: 16 amino acids. V dropped 1 base and J dropped 2 bases, with 13 bases sitting between them. As DNA, the CDR3 is TGTGCCAGCAGCCAAGTCCCGGGACTCATCACAGATACGCAGTATTTT. Its translation: CASSQVPGLITDTQYF.

In this sample, this clone turned up once. At one of its ends the junction is not consistent with the germline gene, which may arise from a read error. The rearrangement links TRBV11-3 to TRBJ2-7; D is perhaps TRBD1 (6 bases). The CDR3 consists of 14 residues. In germline, CDR1 is SGHNT, CDR2 YENEEA. CDR3 protein: CASSFAGDGYEQYF. CDR3 DNA: TGTGCCAGCAGCTTCGCAGGGGATGGGTACGAGCAGTATTTC.

The chain is built from TRBV9 and TRBJ2-7, with 7 bases identical to TRBD2. Trimming at V came to 4 bases and at J to 2 bases, leaving 6 bases not matched to a gene. The CDR3 has 14 residues. From germline, CDR1 is SGDLS and CDR2 YYNGEE. CDR3: CASSPSGTPYEQYF. The CDR3 nucleotides are TGTGCCAGCAGCCCCAGCGGGACCCCCTACGAGCAGTACTTC.

The chain couples TRBV28 to TRBJ2-7; D possibly corresponds to TRBD1 (5 bases). CDR1 MDHEN and CDR2 SYDVKM come from the germline V gene. The CDR3 runs 14 residues. V was pared by 2 bases and J by 6 bases, with 14 bases between. For the CDR3, the DNA is TGTGCCAGCAGTTTACTGGACACTTACGCCGAGCAGTACTTC. This translates into CASSLLDTYAEQYF.

V usage is TRBV5-1 and J usage is TRBJ2-3; 8 bases are a match to TRBD2. V shed 5 bases, J shed 0 bases, and the junction held 20 bases outside the gene matches. Germline V lookup: CDR1 SGHRS, CDR2 YFSETQ. The CDR3 runs 20 residues. The CDR3 reads CASRHTSGSFRKSSTDTQYF. In nucleotides, the CDR3 is TGCGCCAGCAGACATACTAGCGGCTCCTTTCGGAAATCTAGCACAGATACGCAGTATTTT.